A single T cell receptor beta chain is shown here with its context. This clone appeared once. The target of this receptor is not known. Base qualities are missing; no much larger clone stands one base away. Distinct nucleotide sequences in the sample also encode this CDR3. Genomic DNA was isolated using the Qiagen DNeasy kit from unsorted PBMCs as well as from negatively selected CD4+ and CD8+ fractions. Using primers that anneal to V and J segments, immunoSEQ multiplex PCR amplified the TCR beta CDR3 regions. A synthetic immune receptor repertoire was used to minimize amplification bias, and remaining bias was computationally removed after sequencing. The study's processing was this. Repertoire diversity was quantified as the Shannon entropy index using custom Python scripts. Unsorted, CD4+ and CD8+ repertoires were analyzed separately, except for combined analyses in which CD4+ and CD8+ sequences were merged in silico. A clone counted as expanded when the clone's frequency after treatment rose at least 2-fold relative to C1D1, and clones undetected at baseline were given a pseudocount of 0.5. Singleton clones were defined as clones with 0 or 1 copy at C1D1, and non-singleton clones were defined as clones with 2 or more copies. Clones expanded in unsorted samples were assigned a CD4+, CD8+ or unknown annotation through matching of protein sequences in sorted samples from the same patient. Wilcoxon tests on paired samples were used to test changes in diversity from C1D1 to C4D1. Held by TCRdb, this immuneACCESS table contains in-frame sequences only and omits some clones. Under half of the omission traces to an unresolved V gene where checked; the cause of the rest is unknown. The V and J calls and the clone size are those of that table, but D and trimming were determined from the DNA. This sample holds 100,000 to 130,000 clones; 80% to 90% were observed only once. The top ten constitute about 20% of the sample.

What the time point label conveys for this sample: cycle 2 day 1 (C2D1) of nivolumab. Every trial patient had relapsed after autologous stem cell transplantation, and cohorts A, B and C differed in prior brentuximab vedotin exposure. The trial cohort included 50 or so patients with relapsed/refractory classical Hodgkin lymphoma, and each patient had a best overall response of complete response, partial response or progressive disease. In the multi-cohort phase II CheckMate 205 trial, trial patients received single-agent nivolumab. An independent review committee assessed best overall response using the 2007 International Working Group response criteria. Trial PBMCs were collected immediately before nivolumab initiation (C1D1) and during therapy at cycle 2 day 1 and cycle 4 day 1. Peripheral blood was collected in 8 mL Vacutainer Cell Preparation Tubes, from which PBMCs were isolated by centrifugation and then cryopreserved.

This sample is drawn from a study of PD-1 blockade in classical Hodgkin lymphoma (dated by TCRdb to between 2020 and 2021). At the level of the whole study: Nivolumab dosing was 3 mg/kg intravenously every 2 weeks, continuing until either disease progression or unacceptable toxicity. A peripheral blood immune signature of response to PD-1 blockade in classical Hodgkin lymphoma was defined using TCR beta sequencing and CyTOF.

Study-wide findings and limitations: Patients starting nivolumab less than 1 year after ASCT had lower diversity and were excluded from later analyses to avoid confounding by immune reconstitution. The study was limited to a single clinical trial cohort, and causes of repertoire differences, possibly disease activity or prior therapy, remained undefined. Baseline TCR diversity was reported to be lower in newly diagnosed patients than in healthy donors and to be lower still in relapsed/refractory patients. Trial patients with a complete response had baseline diversity similar to that of newly diagnosed patients, while partial responders and progressors had significantly lower diversity. CD4+ but not CD8+ TCR diversity rose significantly by C4D1 (p=0.0027 vs p=0.16), most apparent in complete responders (p=0.02).

Including cysteine and phenylalanine, the CDR3 has 12 amino acids. The DNA shown is the 36-base CDR3, in frame from base 1. The germline V gene (reference sequence) gives CDR1 as LNHDA and CDR2 as SQIVND. The V end loses 1 base and the J end loses 2 bases, and a stretch of 2 bases separates them. The rearrangement combines TRBV19 with TRBJ1-1, with no D gene named confidently. This TCR was sampled from a human donor with classical Hodgkin lymphoma. The sequencing here drew on peripheral blood mononuclear cells (PBMCs), taken before the second cycle of nivolumab. Here is the DNA: TGTGCCAGTAGTATAGGAAACACTGAAGCTTTCTTT. This sequence encodes CASSIGNTEAFF. Supplemented by the reference TRBV19 and TRBJ1-1 proteins around the CDR3, the complete variable domain is DGGITQSPKYLFRKEGQNVTLSCEQNLNHDAMYWYRQDPGQGLRLIYYSQIVNDFQKGDIAEGYSVSREKKESFPLTVTSAQKNPTAFYLCASSIGNTEAFFGQGTRLTVV.